This T cell receptor beta chain was profiled in a study of T cell repertoires in cytomegalovirus infection (dated by TCRdb to about 2019). General notes on the study: The peptide stimulations were aimed at well-studied HLA-B-restricted epitopes as well as recently identified HLA-C-restricted CMV epitopes, whose presentation resists viral immunomodulation. Donor HLA type was relevant to the analysis, as public TCR beta signatures indicated carriage of CMV infection together with the matching HLA type.

For sequencing, an Illumina HiSeq 1500 was employed. The public reads were quality trimmed at Q25 with fastp and then assembled into clones with MiXCR by TCRdb, keeping productive beta chains. Identical CDR3 proteins give one entry, which carries the most common genes and DNA. Counted in this sample were around 800,000 distinct CDR3 sequences; 30% to 35% of them appeared once. 9.5% to 15% of the sample is in the top ten clones. Of note for this clonotype: The antigen it recognizes is unknown. No clone much larger than this one lies a single base away; base qualities are absent.

What the research found in general, with its limitations: The ex vivo response was dominated by HLA-C-restricted CMV-specific TCR beta clonotypes, and the single most frequent clonotype in two of eight donors was supplied by these HLA-C-restricted clonotypes. In both this cohort and an independent roughly 350-donor cohort, the cumulative frequency of public TCR beta family members distinguished carriers of CMV infection plus the relevant HLA type.

The CDR3 covers 15 residues, taking in both the cysteine and the phenylalanine. Only the CDR3 portion is preserved as DNA: 45 bases, with reading frame beginning at the first base. CDR1 and CDR2, looked up from the germline V gene, are ENHRY and SYGVKD. V and J are truncated by 2 bases and 4 bases respectively, leaving an intervening sequence of 14 bases. What this sample's treatment or condition label stands for: in vitro stimulation with specific CMV peptide epitopes to enrich CMV-specific T cells. Recombination connected TRBV10-3 to TRBJ1-2; the D gene assignment is ambiguous. This receptor was taken from a human donor in good health (CMV status not recorded). Some clones in this sample may be carry-over from other donors' samples. Specimen: cultured CD8+ T cells from PBMCs, collected from culture after CMV antigen stimulation. CDR3 protein: CAISEDPGKSYGYTF. The sequenced DNA is TGTGCCATCAGTGAGGATCCGGGAAAATCCTATGGCTACACCTTC.